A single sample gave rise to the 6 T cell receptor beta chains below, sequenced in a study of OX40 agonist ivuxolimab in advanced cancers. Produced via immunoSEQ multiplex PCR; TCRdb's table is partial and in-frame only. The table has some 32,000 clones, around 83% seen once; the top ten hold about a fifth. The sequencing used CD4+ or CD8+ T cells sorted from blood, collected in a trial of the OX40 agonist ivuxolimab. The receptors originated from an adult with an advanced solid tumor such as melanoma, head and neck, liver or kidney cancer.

The DNA of the CDR3 is TGTGCCTGGAGTTACCAGGGGGGACTAGCGGGAGCACGACGTCCAGATACGCAGTATTTT. This sequence encodes CAWSYQGGLAGARRPDTQYF. This chain links TRBV30 with TRBJ2-3; 14 positions agree with TRBD2. This CDR3 has 20 amino acids. Germline loops: CDR1 GTSNPN, CDR2 SVGIG (reference sequence). The junction had 17 bases not matched to a gene; V was cut back by 2 bases and J by 4 bases.

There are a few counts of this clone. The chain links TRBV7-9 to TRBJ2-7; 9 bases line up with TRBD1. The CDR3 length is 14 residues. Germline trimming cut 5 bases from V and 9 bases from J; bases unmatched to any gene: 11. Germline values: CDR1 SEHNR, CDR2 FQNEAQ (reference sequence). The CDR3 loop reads CASSTGTGRKGQYF. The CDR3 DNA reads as TGTGCCAGCAGCACCGGGACAGGGAGGAAGGGGCAGTACTTC. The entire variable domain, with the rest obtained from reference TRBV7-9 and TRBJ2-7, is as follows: DTGVSQNPRHKITKRGQNVTFRCDPISEHNRLYWYRQTLGQGPEFLTYFQNEAQLEKSRLLSDRFSAERPKGSFSTLEIQRTEQGDSAMYLCASSTGTGRKGQYFGPGTRLTVT.

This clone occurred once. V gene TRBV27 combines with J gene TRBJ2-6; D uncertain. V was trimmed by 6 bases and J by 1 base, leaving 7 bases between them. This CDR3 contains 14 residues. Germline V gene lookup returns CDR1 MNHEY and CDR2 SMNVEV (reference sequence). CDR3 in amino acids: CASSGVSGANVLTF. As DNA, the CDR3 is TGTGCCAGCAGCGGAGTATCTGGGGCCAACGTCCTGACTTTC.

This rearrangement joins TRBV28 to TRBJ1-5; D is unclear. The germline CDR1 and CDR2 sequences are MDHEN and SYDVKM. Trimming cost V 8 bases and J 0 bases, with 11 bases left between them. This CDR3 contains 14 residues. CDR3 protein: CASQRPYSNQPQHF. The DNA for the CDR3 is TGTGCCAGCCAAAGACCGTATAGCAATCAGCCCCAGCATTTT.

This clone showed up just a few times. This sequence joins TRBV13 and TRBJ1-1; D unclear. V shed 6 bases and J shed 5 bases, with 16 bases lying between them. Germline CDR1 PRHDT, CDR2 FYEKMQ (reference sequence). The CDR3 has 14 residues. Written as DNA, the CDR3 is TGTGCCAGCAGATCTAGTGAGAGGAGGACTGAAGCTTTCTTT. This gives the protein CASRSSERRTEAFF. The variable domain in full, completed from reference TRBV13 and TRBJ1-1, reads AAGVIQSPRHLIKEKRETATLKCYPIPRHDTVYWYQQGPGQDPQFLISFYEKMQSDKGSIPDRFSAQQFSDYHSELNMSSLELGDSALYFCASRSSERRTEAFFGQGTRLTVV.

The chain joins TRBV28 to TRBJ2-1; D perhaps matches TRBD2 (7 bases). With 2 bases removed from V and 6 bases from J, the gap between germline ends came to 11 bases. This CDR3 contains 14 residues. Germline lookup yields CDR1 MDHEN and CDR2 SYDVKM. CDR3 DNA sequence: TGTGCCAGCAGTTTAAGGGGGGGGCGCAATGAGCAGTTCTTC. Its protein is CASSLRGGRNEQFF.